This T cell receptor (beta chain) was found in a study of blood T cell repertoires in COVID-19. Study-level background: Collection of acute and convalescent COVID-19 samples took place in the United States, Italy and Spain. PBMCs, B-cell-depleted T cells, or T cells provided the cDNA or gDNA that made up the material.

The junction had 10 bases not matched to a gene; V was cut back by 5 bases and J by 6 bases. CDR1 LNHDA and CDR2 SQIVND come from the germline V gene (reference sequence). The CDR3 is 16 amino acids. As handled by the study authors: Amplifying reference gene primers gave estimates of nucleated cell counts. Generated by immunoSEQ multiplex PCR, the TCRdb table keeps only in-frame clones and is missing some. V, J and clone size are those of that table, while D and trimming were read from the DNA. The sample yields tens of thousands of clones, under 90% seen once. This TCR was recovered from a human donor in a cohort sampled during active COVID-19. This rearrangement joins TRBV19 to TRBJ2-2, with 9 bases that match TRBD1. Sequencing was performed on peripheral blood. CDR3 amino acids: CASSSPGTGFSGELFF. CDR3 bases: TGTGCCAGTAGTTCGCCGGGGACAGGGTTCTCCGGGGAGCTGTTTTTT.